Below, 27 T cell receptor beta chains from the same sample are listed, as sequenced in a study of T cell responses to AZD1222 COVID-19 vaccine. Sequenced by immunoSEQ multiplex PCR; TCRdb stores in-frame clones only, minus some. The table has about 130,000 clones, 84% seen once. Sequenced material: peripheral blood, taken on day 0 of AZD1222 vaccination. The receptors here all came from an adult in good health.

This chain uses TRBV6-5 with TRBJ2-2; TRBD1 agrees at 7 bases. The CDR3 contains 14 residues. V was clipped by 7 bases and J by 8 bases; unmatched bases: 10. Looked up from germline, CDR1 is MNHEY and CDR2 is SVGAGI. The CDR3 DNA reads TGTGCCAGCACCCCAAGGACAGGACATGGGGAGCTGTTTTTT. Residues: CASTPRTGHGELFF.

This clone was seen a handful of times. The chain joins TRBV4-2 to TRBJ1-5, with TRBD1 matching 11 bases. With 4 bases clipped from V and 0 bases from J, the junction kept 8 bases outside the gene matches. The CDR3 covers 18 residues. Germline CDR1 LGHNA, CDR2 YNFKEQ. The CDR3 bases are TGTGCCAGCAGCCCGACCGGGACAGGGGGAATTAGCAATCAGCCCCAGCATTTT. Residues: CASSPTGTGGISNQPQHF.

The chain has TRBV6-2 or TRBV6-3 and TRBJ2-2; 7 nucleotides align to TRBD1. The CDR3 has 16 residues. Germline V gives CDR1 MNHEY, CDR2 SVGEGT. Germline trimming cut 4 bases from V and 2 bases from J; bases unmatched to any gene: 7. The CDR3, as DNA: TGTGCCAGCAGTTTACCCGGGACAGCTAACACCGGGGAGCTGTTTTTT. This gives the protein CASSLPGTANTGELFF.

The table lists this clone with a count of one. The rearrangement links TRBV11-2 to TRBJ2-2; 9 bases agree with TRBD2. The CDR3 contains 17 residues. Trimming took 1 base from V and 6 from J; bases not matched to a gene: 9. Germline lookup yields CDR1 SGHAT and CDR2 FQNNGV. CDR3 in DNA: TGTGCCAGCAGCTTAGGTCTAGCGGGGACCTACGCCGGGGAGCTGTTTTTT. It yields the protein CASSLGLAGTYAGELFF.

The chain recombines TRBV7-8 with TRBJ2-5; the match to TRBD2 covers 8 bases. This CDR3 is 16 amino acids long. Germline assignment: CDR1 SGHVS and CDR2 FQNEAQ. V was clipped by 5 bases and J by 1 base; unmatched bases: 9. The CDR3 loop is CASSPLAGQGQETQYF. The CDR3 DNA reads TGTGCCAGCAGCCCCCTAGCGGGCCAGGGCCAAGAGACCCAGTACTTC. Full variable domain (missing parts from reference TRBV7-8 and TRBJ2-5): GAGVSQSPRYKVAKRGQDVALRCDPISGHVSLFWYQQALGQGPEFLTYFQNEAQLDKSGLPSDRFFAERPEGSVSTLKIQRTQQEDSAVYLCASSPLAGQGQETQYFGPGTRLLVL.

This clone was seen ten or more times. The V call is TRBV19, the J call TRBJ1-2; no clear D. The CDR3 has 12 amino acids. Trimming took off 5 bases at V and 3 bases at J, with 7 bases between the two ends. Germline V lookup: CDR1 LNHDA, CDR2 SQIVND (reference sequence). The CDR3 region is CASSSTDYGYTF. The CDR3, as DNA: TGTGCCAGTAGTTCGACGGACTATGGCTACACCTTC.

Details on this clone: Other DNA sequences in the sample encode the same CDR3. V usage is TRBV3-1 (or the pseudogene TRBV3-2) and J usage is TRBJ1-3, with D perhaps matching TRBD1 (5 bases). Germline CDR1 and CDR2: LGHDT and YNNKEL (reference sequence). V was pared by 1 base and J by 0 bases, with 7 bases between. This CDR3 comprises 15 residues. The CDR3, as DNA: TGTGCCAGCAGCCAAGGGGGGTCCTCTGGAAACACCATATATTTT. Protein sequence: CASSQGGSSGNTIYF.

This clone was seen only once. The gene calls are TRBV27 and TRBJ2-2, with TRBD1 identical over 10 bases. This CDR3 has 21 residues. V lost 5 bases and J lost 3; bases outside the gene matches: 21. CDR1 and CDR2 from the germline V gene are MNHEY and SMNVEV (reference sequence). CDR3 sequence: CASSHSAPLRGGTGDTGELFF. CDR3 nucleotides: TGTGCCAGCAGTCACTCCGCGCCCTTACGAGGGGGGACAGGGGACACCGGGGAGCTGTTTTTT.

The J gene is TRBJ1-1, the V gene TRBV3-1 (or the pseudogene TRBV3-2); unclear D gene. With 4 bases removed from V and 1 base from J, the gap between germline ends came to 10 bases. The CDR3 is 14 residues long. Germline loops: CDR1 LGHDT, CDR2 YNNKEL (reference sequence). This CDR3 is CASSLTAANTEAFF. The CDR3 DNA reads TGTGCCAGCAGCCTGACGGCAGCGAACACTGAAGCTTTCTTT.

Only one count was recorded for this clone. V gene TRBV27 combines with J gene TRBJ1-6, with no clear D. Germline loops: CDR1 MNHEY, CDR2 SMNVEV (reference sequence). This CDR3 spans 15 amino acids. The germline V and J ends were trimmed by 3 bases and 8 bases, with 14 bases remaining between them. CDR3 coding DNA: TGTGCCAGCAGTTTGGTGTGGGGTACGGATTCACCCCTCCACTTT. This translates into CASSLVWGTDSPLHF.

This clone was picked up one time. This chain links TRBV6-5 with TRBJ1-1; D is possibly TRBD1 (5 bases). Germline V gene lookup returns CDR1 MNHEY and CDR2 SVGAGI. Trimming took 8 bases from V and 2 from J, leaving 18 bases between them. The CDR3 covers 15 residues. As DNA, the CDR3 is TGTGCCAGCCTCTCCATGGGGGGAATTAACACTGAAGCTTTCTTT. This encodes CASLSMGGINTEAFF.

This sequence joins TRBV2 and TRBJ1-2, with 7 positions matching TRBD1. Germline V gene sequence: CDR1 SNHLY, CDR2 FYNNEI. V lost 5 bases, J lost 6 bases, and 9 bases stayed unmatched. The CDR3 sequence is 14 residues long. The CDR3 sequence is CASSTRGRGDGYTF. As DNA, the CDR3 is TGTGCCAGCAGTACGAGGGGCAGGGGGGATGGCTACACCTTC.

V gene TRBV18 combines with J gene TRBJ1-3, with D maybe TRBD1 (5 bases). Germline V CDR1 and CDR2: KGHSH, LQKENI. Trimming left V 2 bases short and J 0 bases short, with 11 bases between. The CDR3 covers 16 residues. CDR3 protein: CASSPVDTYSGNTIYF. In nucleotides, the CDR3 is TGTGCCAGCTCACCAGTGGACACTTACTCTGGAAACACCATATATTTT.

This sequence joins TRBV28 and TRBJ1-1; 9 bases map to TRBD1. The CDR3 covers 14 residues. V was pared by 6 bases and J by 6 bases, with 8 bases of the junction left unmatched. The germline V gene has CDR1 MDHEN and CDR2 SYDVKM. The CDR3 reads CASRGDREGAEAFF. The CDR3 DNA is TGTGCCAGCAGGGGGGACAGGGAGGGCGCTGAAGCTTTCTTT. Full variable domain (outside the CDR3, taken from reference TRBV28 and TRBJ1-1): DVKVTQSSRYLVKRTGEKVFLECVQDMDHENMFWYRQDPGLGLRLIYFSYDVKMKEKGDIPEGYSVSREKKERFSLILESASTNQTSMYLCASRGDREGAEAFFGQGTRLTVV.

V usage is TRBV28 and J usage is TRBJ2-2; D is possibly TRBD2 (6 bases). The CDR3 sequence is 14 residues long. The germline V and J ends were trimmed by 9 bases and 1 base, with 12 bases remaining between them. Germline V lookup: CDR1 MDHEN, CDR2 SYDVKM. CDR3 sequence (DNA): TGTGCCAGTAGCGGATGGGGGAACACCGGGGAGCTGTTTTTT. Translating it yields CASSGWGNTGELFF.

The V and J genes are TRBV28 and TRBJ1-4, with D unclear. Trimming removed 10 bases from V and 0 bases from J, with 15 bases in between. Germline CDR1 reads MDHEN; CDR2 reads SYDVKM. This CDR3 has 15 amino acids. As DNA, the CDR3 is TGTGCCACCGGTCCCGCCAGCTCAACTAATGAAAAACTGTTTTTT. This gives the protein CATGPASSTNEKLFF.

CDR3 residues: CASSQDMVLGQINSPLHF. CDR3 DNA: TGTGCCAGCAGCCAAGATATGGTCCTAGGACAGATTAATTCACCCCTCCACTTT. V gene TRBV3-1 (or the pseudogene TRBV3-2) combines with J gene TRBJ1-6, with D maybe TRBD1 (6 bases). The CDR3 is 18 residues long. Trimming removed 0 bases from V and 6 bases from J, with 18 bases in between. Germline V gene lookup returns CDR1 LGHDT and CDR2 YNNKEL (reference sequence).

V gene TRBV28 combines with J gene TRBJ1-3; 10 positions match TRBD1. The CDR3 consists of 14 residues. CDR1 and CDR2 (germline): MDHEN, SYDVKM. V was pared by 9 bases and J by 5 bases, with 7 bases of the junction left unmatched. CDR3 coding DNA: TGTGCCAGTACCGACAGGGGGCGCCGAAACACCATATATTTT. Translating it yields CASTDRGRRNTIYF.

J is TRBJ1-2 and V is TRBV7-9; 8 bases align to TRBD1. The V and J ends lost 8 bases and 7 bases, in that order; junction bases with no gene match: 12. CDR3 size: 14 residues. In germline, CDR1 is SEHNR, CDR2 FQNEAQ (reference sequence). In nucleotides, the CDR3 is TGTGCCAGCGGGGAAGCAGGGGGCGCAGGTGGCTACACCTTC. Translation: CASGEAGGAGGYTF.

This clone was counted only a few times. The V gene is TRBV7-9, the J gene TRBJ1-3, with unresolved D. Deletions cut 1 base from V and 0 bases from J, with 7 bases between. The CDR3 is made up of 15 amino acids. Germline V lookup: CDR1 SEHNR, CDR2 FQNEAQ (reference sequence). CDR3 protein: CASSLEGVSGNTIYF. The CDR3 DNA sequence: TGTGCCAGCAGCTTAGAAGGAGTCTCTGGAAACACCATATATTTT.

The rearrangement links TRBV30 to TRBJ2-2; D is possibly TRBD1 (6 bases). This CDR3 spans 16 amino acids. Germline V gives CDR1 GTSNPN, CDR2 SVGIG (reference sequence). V lost 0 bases to trimming and J lost 2 bases, with 13 bases between them. CDR3: CAWSVRRGDNTGELFF. The CDR3 bases are TGTGCCTGGAGTGTACGCAGGGGCGATAACACCGGGGAGCTGTTTTTT. Looking up the rest from reference TRBV30 and TRBJ2-2 gives the full variable domain: SQTIHQWPATLVQPVGSPLSLECTVEGTSNPNLYWYRQAAGRGLQLLFYSVGIGQISSEVPQNLSASRPQDRQFILSSKKLLLSDSGFYLCAWSVRRGDNTGELFFGEGSRLTVL.

The chain has TRBV28 and TRBJ2-5; D tentatively fits TRBD1 or TRBD2 (5 bases each). This CDR3 comprises 15 residues. Germline V gene sequence: CDR1 MDHEN, CDR2 SYDVKM. With 6 bases removed from V and 11 bases from J, the gap between germline ends came to 25 bases. This CDR3 is CASRASGAGLLSQYF. The CDR3 region has the DNA TGTGCCAGCAGGGCTTCCGGGGCAGGCCTACTGTCTCAGTACTTC.

V gene TRBV15 combines with J gene TRBJ2-7; possibly TRBD1 or TRBD2 for D (5 bases each). V shed 3 bases and J shed 0 bases, with 18 bases lying between them. The CDR3 is 17 amino acids. Germline V lookup: CDR1 LNHNV, CDR2 YYDKDF (reference sequence). CDR3 protein: CATSRDFGTQSSYEQYF. Written as DNA, the CDR3 is TGTGCCACCAGCAGGGACTTCGGGACGCAAAGCTCCTACGAGCAGTACTTC.

This chain connects TRBV21-1 to TRBJ2-1; the D call TRBD2 from the table was never checked on the DNA. TRBV21-1 is given as a pseudogene. The CDR3 is 17 amino acids. Here the CDR3 DNA reads TGTGCCAGCAGCAAAGAGGAGGGCCGTGGCTCCTACAATGAGCAGTTCTTC. This encodes CASSKEEGRGSYNEQFF.

The chain joins TRBV10-2 to TRBJ1-3; 8 bases align to TRBD1. Germline assignment: CDR1 WSHSY and CDR2 SAAADI. The CDR3 totals 14 residues. The V and J ends lost 6 bases and 2 bases, in that order; junction bases with no gene match: 3. The CDR3 sequence is CASSATGAGNTIYF. The CDR3 DNA sequence: TGCGCCAGCAGCGCGACAGGGGCTGGAAACACCATATATTTT.

Here the CDR3 DNA reads TGTGCCACCAGCAGAGATCCAAGTTATGGCTACACCTTC. Its protein product is CATSRDPSYGYTF. The chain combines TRBV15 with TRBJ1-2; D is undetermined. The CDR3 runs 13 residues. V was shortened by 0 bases and J by 5 bases, with 7 bases between the two germline ends. CDR1 and CDR2 (germline): LNHNV, YYDKDF (reference sequence).

This clone was counted a few times. The genes are TRBV19 and TRBJ2-7; tentative D call: TRBD2 (7 bases). Germline CDR1 LNHDA, CDR2 SQIVND (reference sequence). Trimming pared 5 bases from V and 2 bases from J, leaving 19 bases between. This CDR3 has 16 residues. The CDR3 sequence: CASSPGAGAQAYEQYF. The CDR3 DNA sequence: TGTGCCAGTAGTCCCGGGGCGGGGGCCCAAGCCTACGAGCAGTACTTC.